These 18 T cell receptor beta chains originate from one sample sequenced in a study of beta chain features in type 1 diabetes. Whole-study findings and limits: Across all four CD4+ subsets, people with type 1 diabetes showed modestly shorter TCRB CDR3s.

Expressed TCRB transcripts got sequenced, as all isolated RNA was reverse transcribed. TCRdb's table, derived via immunoSEQ multiplex PCR, lists solely in-frame clones and lacks some. The sample consists of 250,000 or so clones, about 14% of them appearing once. Antigens of these TCRs are unknown. Sequencing was carried out using naive CD4+ T cells from blood. These TCRs come from a man aged 30-40 years with type 1 diabetes.

This clone was seen a handful of times. This chain connects TRBV23-1 to TRBJ2-1; D remains unclear. TRBV23-1 qualifies as an ORF whose function is uncertain. Trimming pared 0 bases from V and 4 bases from J, leaving 10 bases between. This CDR3 has 15 amino acids. This chain's CDR3 is CASSQSWARYNEQFF. The CDR3, as DNA: TGCGCCAGCAGTCAATCATGGGCCCGTTACAATGAGCAGTTCTTC.

The chain is built from TRBV30 and TRBJ1-2, with D perhaps TRBD1 (5 bases). The CDR3 sequence is 13 residues long. V was cut by 5 bases and J by 2 bases, with 12 bases left in between. Germline CDR1 is GTSNPN and CDR2 is SVGIG (reference sequence). CDR3 nucleotides: TGTGCCTGGGCCGGGAGACAGAACTATGGCTACACCTTC. As protein: CAWAGRQNYGYTF.

The genes are TRBV7-2 and TRBJ2-2; TRBD2 is a possible D gene (6 bases). The germline V and J ends were trimmed by 2 bases and 10 bases, with 14 bases remaining between them. CDR1 and CDR2 from the germline V gene are SGHTA and FQGNSA. The CDR3 covers 14 residues. In DNA, the CDR3 is TGTGCCAGCAGCTTACGCGGGAATGCCGAGGAGCTGTTTTTT. It yields the protein CASSLRGNAEELFF.

The J gene is TRBJ1-4, the V gene TRBV5-4; D is uncertain. The V gene lost 3 bases and the J gene lost 4 bases, with 13 bases spanning the gap. Germline-derived CDR1 and CDR2 are SGHNT and YYREEE (reference sequence). The CDR3 has 15 amino acids. The CDR3 DNA is TGTGCCAGCAGCTCACGACGGGAGATTAATGAAAAACTGTTTTTT. Encoded protein: CASSSRREINEKLFF.

V and J are TRBV10-3 and TRBJ1-6; 9 bases match TRBD1. In germline, CDR1 is ENHRY, CDR2 SYGVKD. V shed 7 bases, J shed 5 bases, and the junction held 3 bases outside the gene matches. The CDR3 is 14 amino acids. This CDR3 is CAIKRDRDNSPLHF. As DNA, the CDR3 is TGTGCCATCAAACGGGACAGGGATAATTCACCCCTCCACTTT.

This clone showed up just a few times. The V and J genes are TRBV6-5 and TRBJ2-7; D gene unclear. The CDR3 consists of 13 residues. The germline V gene has CDR1 MNHEY and CDR2 SVGAGI. V lost 6 bases and J 2 bases, leaving 11 bases between the germline ends. Here the CDR3 reads CASSLRIPYEQYF. CDR3 bases: TGTGCCAGCAGCCTCAGAATTCCCTACGAGCAGTACTTC.

This clone was seen a handful of times. The chain joins TRBV5-6 to TRBJ2-7; tentative D call: TRBD1 (6 bases). This CDR3 is built from 15 residues. Germline CDR1 reads SGHDT; CDR2 reads YYEEEE. Trimming took 7 bases from V and 4 from J, leaving 21 bases between them. This CDR3 is CASFLAGRGTYEQYF. CDR3 nucleotide sequence: TGTGCCAGCTTCCTGGCGGGTAGGGGGACGTACGAGCAGTACTTC. The whole variable domain, remainder taken from reference TRBV5-6 and TRBJ2-7, is DAGVTQSPTHLIKTRGQQVTLRCSPKSGHDTVSWYQQALGQGPQFIFQYYEEEERQRGNFPDRFSGHQFPNYSSELNVNALLLGDSALYLCASFLAGRGTYEQYFGPGTRLTVT.

Only a few counts were recorded for this clone. V gene TRBV7-2 combines with J gene TRBJ2-3, with 16 bases aligning to TRBD2. CDR1 is SGHTA, CDR2 FQGNSA, per germline. The CDR3 contains 15 residues. V gave up 5 bases and J gave up 6 bases; unmatched junction bases: 2. The CDR3 sequence: CASSAGLAGGDTQYF. CDR3 nucleotide sequence: TGTGCCAGCAGCGCGGGACTAGCGGGGGGGGATACGCAGTATTTT.

This clone has just a few counts. This chain uses TRBV4-1 with TRBJ2-1, with D hard to call. The length of the CDR3 is 11 residues. Germline-derived CDR1 and CDR2 are MGHRA and YSYEKL. The V end was cut by 1 base, the J end by 7 bases, with 2 bases between. The CDR3 spells CASSQVNEQFF. As DNA, the CDR3 is TGCGCCAGCAGCCAAGTAAATGAGCAGTTCTTC.

This clone was found a few times. This chain connects TRBV6-5 to TRBJ1-5; D is undetermined. The V gene lost 6 bases and the J gene lost 2 bases, with 11 bases spanning the gap. The V gene's germline CDR1 is MNHEY and CDR2 SVGAGI. There are 14 residues in the CDR3. Here the CDR3 DNA reads TGTGCCAGCAGCCTACTGCGGGGCAATCAGCCCCAGCATTTT. Translating it yields CASSLLRGNQPQHF.

This clone appeared a few times. This chain joins TRBV6-5 and TRBJ1-2; D remains ambiguous. The CDR3 has 15 amino acids. In germline, CDR1 is MNHEY, CDR2 SVGAGI. Trimming cost V 5 bases and J 0 bases, with 13 bases left between them. The CDR3 sequence is CASSTPLTPNYGYTF. In DNA, the CDR3 is TGTGCCAGCAGTACTCCCCTGACACCTAACTATGGCTACACCTTC.

This clone was seen a handful of times. The rearrangement uses TRBV28 and TRBJ1-2; possibly TRBD1 for D (5 bases). CDR1 and CDR2 from the germline V gene are MDHEN and SYDVKM. V gave up 6 bases and J gave up 8 bases, with 16 bases separating them. CDR3 length equals 13 residues. CDR3 sequence: CASRTGLSGGYTF. The CDR3 DNA reads TGTGCCAGCAGGACGGGACTCTCAGGCGGCTACACCTTC.

This clone was seen more than once but under ten times. The V call is TRBV10-3, the J call TRBJ1-2; no clear D gene. CDR1 is ENHRY and CDR2 is SYGVKD in the germline V gene. The CDR3 totals 14 residues. Trimming cost V 8 bases and J 0 bases, with 13 bases left between them. DNA of the CDR3: TGTGCCATCTCGAAGGAGGGCGCTAACTATGGCTACACCTTC. This sequence encodes CAISKEGANYGYTF.

This rearrangement joins TRBV5-1 to TRBJ1-3; D remains ambiguous. In germline, CDR1 is SGHRS, CDR2 YFSETQ. Trimming cost V 0 bases and J 1 base, with 5 bases left between them. The CDR3 is made up of 14 amino acids. The CDR3 nucleotides are TGCGCCAGCAGCTTGGCGGGTTCTGGAAACACCATATATTTT. Amino acids: CASSLAGSGNTIYF.

The chain joins TRBV30 to TRBJ2-2; no clear D. The length of the CDR3 is 15 residues. The ends were cut back, 0 bases at V and 1 base at J, with 9 bases in the middle. Germline CDR1 reads GTSNPN; CDR2 reads SVGIG (reference sequence). Here the CDR3 reads CAWSVLRQNTGELFF. Written as DNA, the CDR3 is TGTGCCTGGAGTGTACTGAGACAGAACACCGGGGAGCTGTTTTTT.

This clone was observed a handful of times. The V and J genes are TRBV15 and TRBJ2-7, with 7 bases fitting TRBD1. Trimming removed 0 bases from V and 5 bases from J; junction bases left unmatched: 10. The CDR3 spans 16 residues. Germline V gene lookup returns CDR1 LNHNV and CDR2 YYDKDF (reference sequence). The CDR3 sequence is CATSRDPATGNNEQYF. The CDR3 DNA follows: TGTGCCACCAGCAGAGATCCGGCGACAGGGAACAACGAGCAGTACTTC.

This clone showed up just a few times. V usage is TRBV5-6 and J usage is TRBJ2-1; the match to TRBD2 covers 8 bases. Germline assignment: CDR1 SGHDT and CDR2 YYEEEE. Trimming cost V 4 bases and J 9 bases; bases outside gene matches: 3. The CDR3 is 12 amino acids. CDR3 sequence: CASSMRGAEQFF. In DNA form, the CDR3 reads TGTGCCAGCAGCATGCGGGGGGCTGAGCAGTTCTTC.

The rearrangement links TRBV29-1 to TRBJ2-7, with TRBD1 as a possible D gene (6 bases). CDR1 and CDR2 from the germline V gene are SQVTM and ANQGSEA. With 3 bases removed from V and 7 bases from J, the gap between germline ends came to 10 bases. The CDR3 extends over 11 amino acids. CDR3 sequence (DNA): TGCAGCGTTGACCTTAGGGGGGAGCAGTACTTC. This gives the protein CSVDLRGEQYF.